The 7 T cell receptor beta chains below all came from one sample that was sequenced in a study of T cells after posttransplantation cyclophosphamide. Measured with immunoSEQ multiplex PCR; TCRdb has only the in-frame clones, and not every one. The sample lists about 31,000 clones, 85% to 95% occurring once. The naive gate required viable CD3+CD4+ or CD3+CD8+ cells with CCR7+CD45RA+CD45RO-CD95-CD27+CD28+ phenotype. Source material: naive CD4+ T cells sorted from PBMCs. Every receptor here comes from a woman in her sixties in good health, CMV-negative, and a related stem cell transplant donor.

The genes are TRBV6-1 and TRBJ1-6, with D unresolved. Germline CDR1 and CDR2: MNHNS and SASEGT. The CDR3 covers 15 residues. The V gene lost 7 bases and the J gene lost 6 bases, with 16 bases spanning the gap. DNA for the CDR3: TGTGCCAGCACCCTGGCCAACCCAAGTAATTCACCCCTCCACTTT. Translating gives CASTLANPSNSPLHF.

This clone was recorded once. This chain connects TRBV28 to TRBJ2-2; 8 bases agree with TRBD2. There are 16 residues in the CDR3. Germline CDR1 reads MDHEN; CDR2 reads SYDVKM. V was pared by 5 bases and J by 7 bases, with 12 bases of the junction left unmatched. The CDR3 DNA reads as TGTGCCAGCAGTCCAACCGGGACTAGGGGCGGCGGGGAGCTGTTTTTT. Residues: CASSPTGTRGGGELFF.

This chain joins TRBV15 and TRBJ2-7; D not certain. The CDR3 is 13 amino acids. V lost 1 base to trimming and J lost 3 bases, with 7 bases between them. Per the germline V gene, CDR1 is LNHNV and CDR2 is YYDKDF (reference sequence). The CDR3: CATSRGQLYEQYF. The DNA for the CDR3 is TGTGCCACCAGCAGAGGACAACTCTACGAGCAGTACTTC. The full variable domain, completed using reference TRBV15 and TRBJ2-7, is DAMVIQNPRYQVTQFGKPVTLSCSQTLNHNVMYWYQQKSSQAPKLLFHYYDKDFNNEADTPDNFQSRRPNTSFCFLDIRSPGLGDTAMYLCATSRGQLYEQYFGPGTRLTVT.

The V gene is TRBV27, the J gene TRBJ2-3; D may be TRBD1 (6 bases). The germline CDR1 and CDR2 sequences are MNHEY and SMNVEV (reference sequence). V was pared by 1 base and J by 5 bases, with 10 bases between. The CDR3 is 14 residues long. CDR3: CASSLYRAEDTQYF. The CDR3 DNA is TGTGCCAGCAGTTTATACAGGGCTGAAGATACGCAGTATTTT.

The chain joins TRBV18 to TRBJ1-2, with 10 bases identical to TRBD1. Germline V gives CDR1 KGHSH, CDR2 LQKENI. Trimming at V came to 6 bases and at J to 1 base, leaving 5 bases not matched to a gene. The CDR3 runs 15 residues. The CDR3 nucleotides are TGTGCCAGCTCTGTCGACAGGGGGCATAACTATGGCTACACCTTC. As protein: CASSVDRGHNYGYTF.

V gene TRBV5-1 combines with J gene TRBJ2-7; D is perhaps TRBD1 (6 bases). Germline CDR1 and CDR2: SGHRS and YFSETQ. CDR3 size: 14 residues. V dropped 3 bases and J dropped 1 base, with 11 bases sitting between them. The CDR3 region has the DNA TGCGCCAGCAGCTCCGGGACACCATCCTACGAGCAGTACTTC. It encodes CASSSGTPSYEQYF.

The chain has TRBV9 and TRBJ2-7; unclear D gene. The germline V gene has CDR1 SGDLS and CDR2 YYNGEE. Trimming shortened V by 2 bases and J by 7 bases, and 13 bases separated the two germline ends. The CDR3 extends over 13 amino acids. In nucleotides, the CDR3 is TGTGCCAGCAGCGTGGCTAGGTCGGGTGAGCAGTACTTC. Its protein product is CASSVARSGEQYF. The variable domain in full, completed from reference TRBV9 and TRBJ2-7, reads DSGVTQTPKHLITATGQRVTLRCSPRSGDLSVYWYQQSLDQGLQFLIQYYNGEERAKGNILERFSAQQFPDLHSELNLSSLELGDSALYFCASSVARSGEQYFGPGTRLTVT.